This TCR beta chain was profiled in a study of cytotoxic CD8 clonotypes in ibrutinib-treated CLL. Produced via immunoSEQ multiplex PCR; TCRdb's table is partial and in-frame only. The sample carries about 140,000 clones, roughly 80% recorded once. The V gene's germline CDR1 is SGDLS and CDR2 YYNGEE. This CDR3 spans 14 amino acids. V lost 5 bases and J lost 4; bases outside the gene matches: 4. This clonotype originated in a human donor with chronic lymphocytic leukemia. The rearrangement links TRBV9 to TRBJ2-2; 8 nucleotides match TRBD2. This material consisted of PBMCs, taken after 12 months of ibrutinib treatment. The CDR3 loop is CASRLAGSTGELFF. The CDR3 region has the DNA TGTGCCAGCAGGTTAGCGGGGTCCACCGGGGAGCTGTTTTTT. The whole variable domain, remainder taken from reference TRBV9 and TRBJ2-2, is DSGVTQTPKHLITATGQRVTLRCSPRSGDLSVYWYQQSLDQGLQFLIQYYNGEERAKGNILERFSAQQFPDLHSELNLSSLELGDSALYFCASRLAGSTGELFFGEGSRLTVL.